This entry lists 6 T cell receptor beta chains sequenced from one sample in a study of T cells in Graves' hyperthyroidism and ophthalmopathy. RNA transcripts provided the source from which TCR beta CDR3 regions were amplified. First-round RT-PCR of the TCR CDR3 relied on the HTBI primer set. MiXCR was run by TCRdb on the multiplex PCR reads, yielding one entry per CDR3 protein. Of a few hundred thousand distinct CDR3 sequences in the sample, approximately 18% were seen once. The sample taken for sequencing was blood. The receptors originated from a man younger than 35 with Graves' ophthalmopathy.

In this sample, this clonotype turned up many times. The V gene is TRBV5-1, the J gene TRBJ2-5, with 7 bases fitting TRBD2. Germline CDR1 and CDR2: SGHRS and YFSETQ. The CDR3 contains 13 residues. The V gene end was trimmed by 1 base and the J gene end by 5 bases; junction bases not matched to a gene: 2. CDR3 in DNA: TGCGCCAGCAGCTTGATGGGGGGGGAGACCCAGTACTTC. Protein sequence: CASSLMGGETQYF.

In this sample, this clonotype turned up many times. This chain connects TRBV6-2 or TRBV6-3 to TRBJ1-1, with TRBD1 as a possible D gene (6 bases). The V end was cut by 7 bases, the J end by 7 bases, with 16 bases between. The germline CDR1 and CDR2 sequences are MNHEY and SVGEGT. The length of the CDR3 is 13 residues. In DNA form, the CDR3 reads TGTGCCAGCACCGAGAACAGGGAGTATGAAGCTTTCTTT. It codes for CASTENREYEAFF.

The gene calls are TRBV29-1 and TRBJ2-7; D ambiguous. The CDR3 covers 11 residues. Looked up from germline, CDR1 is SQVTM and CDR2 is ANQGSEA. V lost 1 base and J 2 bases, leaving 3 bases between the germline ends. The CDR3: CSVEVTYEQYF. DNA of the CDR3: TGCAGCGTTGAAGTGACCTACGAGCAGTACTTC.

This clonotype was observed a few times. The chain joins TRBV4-1 to TRBJ2-7; 7 bases fit TRBD1. V lost 0 bases, J lost 6 bases, and 8 bases stayed unmatched. Germline V lookup: CDR1 MGHRA, CDR2 YSYEKL. The CDR3 loop spans 15 amino acids. CDR3 nucleotide sequence: TGCGCCAGCAGCCAAGATGTTTCAGGGGGAGTCGAGCAGTACTTC. This encodes CASSQDVSGGVEQYF.

The V gene is TRBV18, the J gene TRBJ1-5, with 7 bases identical to TRBD1. J lost 6 bases, V lost 3 bases, and 11 bases had no gene match. The germline V gene encodes CDR1 KGHSH and CDR2 LQKENI. The CDR3 spans 16 residues. This chain's CDR3 is CASSPLPGGQGQPQHF. In nucleotides, the CDR3 is TGTGCCAGCTCACCGCTCCCAGGGGGTCAAGGTCAGCCCCAGCATTTT. The complete variable domain, with remaining parts taken from reference TRBV18 and TRBJ1-5, reads NAGVMQNPRHLVRRRGQEARLRCSPMKGHSHVYWYRQLPEEGLKFMVYLQKENIIDESGMPKERFSAEFPKEGPSILRIQQVVRGDSAAYFCASSPLPGGQGQPQHFGDGTRLSIL.

This clonotype was counted ten times or more. V gene TRBV7-2 combines with J gene TRBJ2-1, with 9 bases fitting TRBD2. The V gene end was trimmed by 4 bases and the J gene end by 5 bases; junction bases not matched to a gene: 3. There are 14 residues in the CDR3. CDR1 is SGHTA and CDR2 is FQGNSA in the germline V gene. In DNA form, the CDR3 reads TGTGCCAGCAGCTCCGGGACTAGCAACAATGAGCAGTTCTTC. Its translation is CASSSGTSNNEQFF.